Below are 3 T cell receptor beta chains sequenced from a single sample in a study of blood T cell repertoires in COVID-19 (TCRdb year 2020). Library method: the immunoSEQ multiplex PCR assay. TCRdb retrieved this table from immuneACCESS and kept in-frame rearrangements only. Not all clones are present; in checked studies, unresolved V genes account for under half, and no reason is known for the remainder. This sample lists about 170,000 clones; approximately 90% were detected once. The biggest ten clones account for roughly 5.3% of the sample. Sequences were obtained from peripheral blood. Receptor source: a man aged 18-30 years with COVID-19, enrolled during active disease.

The chain is built from TRBV6-6 and TRBJ1-1, with unresolved D. This CDR3 is 13 amino acids long. V shed 5 bases and J shed 4 bases, with 11 bases lying between them. Germline V gene lookup returns CDR1 MNHNY and CDR2 SVGAGI (reference sequence). The CDR3 sequence is CASSHRGGTEAFF. CDR3 coding DNA: TGTGCCAGCAGTCACCGGGGTGGCACTGAAGCTTTCTTT.

The V call is TRBV7-9, the J call TRBJ2-7; TRBD1 matches 7 bases. From germline, CDR1 is SEHNR and CDR2 FQNEAQ (reference sequence). After removal of 2 bases from V and 0 bases from J, the junction contained 16 bases not matched to a gene. The CDR3 totals 19 residues. The CDR3 loop reads CASSLNRGQPTLSSYEQYF. In DNA form, the CDR3 reads TGTGCCAGCAGCTTAAATCGGGGACAGCCGACTTTAAGCTCCTACGAGCAGTACTTC. Looking up the rest from reference TRBV7-9 and TRBJ2-7 gives the full variable domain: DTGVSQNPRHKITKRGQNVTFRCDPISEHNRLYWYRQTLGQGPEFLTYFQNEAQLEKSRLLSDRFSAERPKGSFSTLEIQRTEQGDSAMYLCASSLNRGQPTLSSYEQYFGPGTRLTVT.

This clone was counted once. CDR3 nucleotides: TGTGCCAGCAGCTTATCCCCGGGTCGGACTGGAAACACCATATATTTT. It yields the protein CASSLSPGRTGNTIYF. V gene TRBV7-2 combines with J gene TRBJ1-3; no clear D. Germline values: CDR1 SGHTA, CDR2 FQGNSA. Trimming cost V 2 bases and J 2 bases, with 13 bases left between them. The CDR3 has 16 residues.